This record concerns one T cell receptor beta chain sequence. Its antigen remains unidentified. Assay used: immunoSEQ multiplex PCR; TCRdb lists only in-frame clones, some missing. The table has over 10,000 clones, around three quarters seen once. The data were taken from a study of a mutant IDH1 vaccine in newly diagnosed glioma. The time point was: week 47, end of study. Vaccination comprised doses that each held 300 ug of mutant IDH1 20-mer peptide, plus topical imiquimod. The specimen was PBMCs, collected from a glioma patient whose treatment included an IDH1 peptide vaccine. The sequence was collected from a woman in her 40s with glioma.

Here the CDR3 reads CASSLQLTTYEQYF. CDR3 sequence (DNA): TGTGCCAGCAGCTTACAACTCACAACCTACGAGCAGTACTTC. J is TRBJ2-7 and V is TRBV11-1; no firm D call. CDR1 is SGHAT, CDR2 FQDESV, per germline (reference sequence). The V end lost 2 bases, the J end lost 2 bases, and 10 bases lay between the germline ends. The CDR3 has 14 residues.